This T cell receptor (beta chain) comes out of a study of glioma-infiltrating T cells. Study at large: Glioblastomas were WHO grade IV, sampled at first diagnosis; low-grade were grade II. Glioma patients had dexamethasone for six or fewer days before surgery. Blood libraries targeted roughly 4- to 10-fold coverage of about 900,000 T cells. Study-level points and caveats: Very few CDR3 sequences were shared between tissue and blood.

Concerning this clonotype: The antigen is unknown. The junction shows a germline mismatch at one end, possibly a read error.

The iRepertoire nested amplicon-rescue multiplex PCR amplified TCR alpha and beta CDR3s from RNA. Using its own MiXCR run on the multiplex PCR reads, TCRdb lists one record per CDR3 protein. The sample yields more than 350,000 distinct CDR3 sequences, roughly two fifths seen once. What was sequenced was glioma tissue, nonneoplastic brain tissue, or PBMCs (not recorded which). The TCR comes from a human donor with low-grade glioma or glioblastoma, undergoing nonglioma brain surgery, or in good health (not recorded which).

CDR3 amino acids: CSATHPRDRGEQYF. The DNA of the CDR3 is TGCAGTGCTACGCACCCACGGGACAGGGGCGAGCAGTACTTT. The chain couples TRBV20-1 to TRBJ2-7, with 10 bases identical to TRBD1. The germline gives CDR1 DFQATT, CDR2 SNEGSKA (reference sequence). CDR3 length: 14 residues.